This TCR beta chain was captured in a study of type 1 and type 2 diabetes patients. The overall study: From PBMCs, CD4+ and CD8+ T cells were isolated by magnetic microbeads.

The CDR3 is 14 amino acids. Germline V gene sequence: CDR1 SNHLY, CDR2 FYNNEI. Trimming cost V 8 bases and J 4 bases; bases outside gene matches: 5. Amplification started from genomic DNA. Amplification of the beta chain CDR3 used 30 forward and 13 reverse multiplex primers. TCRdb ran MiXCR on the multiplex PCR reads and lists one entry per CDR3 protein. The sample contains under 300,000 distinct CDR3 sequences, approximately 45% of which appear only once. The V call is TRBV2, the J call TRBJ2-2; 9 bases fit TRBD1. The sequence was obtained from a man younger than 35 with type 2 diabetes. The sequenced sample consisted of peripheral blood mononuclear cells (PBMCs). CDR3 nucleotides: TGTGCCAGCGCGACAGGGGGGTTCACCGGGGAGCTGTTTTTT. Translated, it gives CASATGGFTGELFF. Full variable domain (missing parts from reference TRBV2 and TRBJ2-2): EPEVTQTPSHQVTQMGQEVILRCVPISNHLYFYWYRQILGQKVEFLVSFYNNEISEKSEIFDDQFSVERPDGSNFTLKIRSTKLEDSAMYFCASATGGFTGELFFGEGSRLTVL.